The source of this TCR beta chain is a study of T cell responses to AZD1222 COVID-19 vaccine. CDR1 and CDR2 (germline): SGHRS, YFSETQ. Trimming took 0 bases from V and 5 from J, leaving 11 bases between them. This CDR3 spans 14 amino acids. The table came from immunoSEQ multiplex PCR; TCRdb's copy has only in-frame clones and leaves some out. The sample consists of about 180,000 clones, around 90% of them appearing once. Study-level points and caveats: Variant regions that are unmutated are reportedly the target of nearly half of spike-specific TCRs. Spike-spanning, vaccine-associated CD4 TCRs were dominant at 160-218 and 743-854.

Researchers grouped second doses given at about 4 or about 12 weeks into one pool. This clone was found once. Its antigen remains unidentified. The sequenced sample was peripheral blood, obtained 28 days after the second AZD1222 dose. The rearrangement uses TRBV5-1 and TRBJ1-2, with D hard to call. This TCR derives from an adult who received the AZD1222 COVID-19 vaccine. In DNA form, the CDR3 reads TGCGCCAGCAGCTTGGCCACCGGGGTTTATGGCTACACCTTC. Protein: CASSLATGVYGYTF.